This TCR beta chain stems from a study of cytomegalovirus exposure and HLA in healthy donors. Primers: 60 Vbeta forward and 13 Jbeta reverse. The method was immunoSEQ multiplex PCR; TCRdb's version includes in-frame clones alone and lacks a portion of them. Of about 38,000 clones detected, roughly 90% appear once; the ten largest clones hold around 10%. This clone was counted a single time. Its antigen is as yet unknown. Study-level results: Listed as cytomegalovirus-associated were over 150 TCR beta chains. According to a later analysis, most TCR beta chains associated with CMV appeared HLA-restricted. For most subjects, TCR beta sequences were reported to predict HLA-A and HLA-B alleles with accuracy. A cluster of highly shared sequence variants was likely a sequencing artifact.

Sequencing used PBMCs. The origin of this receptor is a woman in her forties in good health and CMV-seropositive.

CDR3 bases: TGCGCCAGCACCCCCGCCAGGGCTGGGGCCAACGTCCTGACTTTC. Its protein is CASTPARAGANVLTF. The rearrangement uses TRBV4-3 and TRBJ2-6; a weak D match, TRBD1 (5 bases). This CDR3 is built from 15 residues. Germline V CDR1 and CDR2: LGHNA, YSLEER. Trimming cost V 7 bases and J 2 bases, with 12 bases left between them.